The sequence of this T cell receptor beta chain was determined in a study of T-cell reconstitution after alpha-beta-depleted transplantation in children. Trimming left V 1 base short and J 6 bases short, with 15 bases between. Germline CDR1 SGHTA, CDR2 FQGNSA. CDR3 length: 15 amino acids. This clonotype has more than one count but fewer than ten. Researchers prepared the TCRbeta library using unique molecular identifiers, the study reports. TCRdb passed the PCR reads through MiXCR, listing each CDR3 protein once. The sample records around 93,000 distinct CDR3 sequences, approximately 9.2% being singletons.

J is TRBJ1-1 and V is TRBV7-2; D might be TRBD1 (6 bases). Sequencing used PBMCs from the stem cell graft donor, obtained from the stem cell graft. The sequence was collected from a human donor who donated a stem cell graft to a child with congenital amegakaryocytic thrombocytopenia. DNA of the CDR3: TGTGCCAGCAGCTTAGGCAGGGGTGCTTCCCCTGAAGCTTTCTTT. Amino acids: CASSLGRGASPEAFF.